A selection of T cell receptor beta chains follows, all from one sample in a study of vaccination and CD4 T cells after COVID-19. A single record per CDR3 protein comes from TCRdb applying MiXCR to the PCR reads. The data contain around 14,000 distinct CDR3 sequences, about 35% of them singletons. Their antigen targets remain unknown. The specimen sequenced was cultured CD4+ T cells from blood. These receptors were collected from a human donor with COVID-19. CDR3s include the opening cysteine and the closing phenylalanine or tryptophan. The order of the fields is J gene, clone size, V gene, CDR3 length, D gene, CDR3 DNA, CDR3 protein. The D gene is left open where the match is weak. The size entry is marked missing in some rows and otherwise reads once, few, many or a size class.

j_call: TRBJ1-2; clone_size: .; v_call: TRBV15; cdr3_length: 13; d_call: .; cdr3_nt: TGTGCCACCAGCAGGGACAGAGTCTATGGCTACACCTTC; cdr3_aa: CATSRDRVYGYTF
j_call: TRBJ2-4; clone_size: .; v_call: TRBV20-1; cdr3_length: 16; d_call: .; cdr3_nt: TGCAGTGCTAGTGCGACTGGGGGGGCTTCCAAAAACATTCAGTACTTC; cdr3_aa: CSASATGGASKNIQYF
j_call: TRBJ1-6; clone_size: .; v_call: TRBV20-1; cdr3_length: 15; d_call: .; cdr3_nt: TGCAGTGCTAGGGTCCCAGCGAATATAAATTCACCCCTCCACTTT; cdr3_aa: CSARVPANINSPLHF
j_call: TRBJ1-6; clone_size: few; v_call: TRBV6-5; cdr3_length: 17; d_call: .; cdr3_nt: TGTGCCAGCAGTTCCACCAGGAAAAGCTCCTATAATTCACCCCTCCACTTT; cdr3_aa: CASSSTRKSSYNSPLHF
j_call: TRBJ1-2; clone_size: .; v_call: TRBV6-1; cdr3_length: 12; d_call: TRBD1; cdr3_nt: TGTGCCAGCAGTCCGGACAGGGGCGGCTACACCTTC; cdr3_aa: CASSPDRGGYTF
j_call: TRBJ2-1; clone_size: .; v_call: TRBV7-2; cdr3_length: 13; d_call: TRBD2; cdr3_nt: TGTGCCAGCAGCTCCCGGACTAGCGGTGAGCAGTTCTTC; cdr3_aa: CASSSRTSGEQFF
j_call: TRBJ1-6; clone_size: .; v_call: TRBV27; cdr3_length: 15; d_call: .; cdr3_nt: TGTGCCAGCCGTGACTCGGAGGGATCGAATTCACCCCTCCACTTT; cdr3_aa: CASRDSEGSNSPLHF
j_call: TRBJ1-1; clone_size: .; v_call: TRBV2; cdr3_length: 15; d_call: .; cdr3_nt: TGTGCCAGCACTGTCGGGCAGGGACGGGGCACTGAAGCTTTCTTT; cdr3_aa: CASTVGQGRGTEAFF
j_call: TRBJ1-5; clone_size: .; v_call: TRBV10-3; cdr3_length: 14; d_call: .; cdr3_nt: TGTGCCATCAGCGCGGGACACCGAATCGAGCCCCAGCATTTT; cdr3_aa: CAISAGHRIEPQHF
j_call: TRBJ1-2; clone_size: .; v_call: TRBV5-8; cdr3_length: 13; d_call: .; cdr3_nt: TGTGCCAGCAGCTTCGGGCGGCCAGAGGGCTACACCTTC; cdr3_aa: CASSFGRPEGYTF
j_call: TRBJ1-2; clone_size: .; v_call: TRBV20-1; cdr3_length: 12; d_call: .; cdr3_nt: TGCAGTGCTCGATCCCGGGGGCTTGGCTACACCTTC; cdr3_aa: CSARSRGLGYTF
j_call: TRBJ1-3; clone_size: few; v_call: TRBV7-2; cdr3_length: 18; d_call: TRBD1; cdr3_nt: TGTGCCAGCAGCTTAGCAGCGGGACAGGGGTTCTCTGGAAACACCATATATTTT; cdr3_aa: CASSLAAGQGFSGNTIYF
j_call: TRBJ1-1; clone_size: few; v_call: TRBV6-1; cdr3_length: 11; d_call: TRBD1; cdr3_nt: TGTGCCAGCAAGAGGACAGGTGAAGCTTTCTTT; cdr3_aa: CASKRTGEAFF
j_call: TRBJ2-1; clone_size: .; v_call: TRBV2; cdr3_length: 14; d_call: TRBD2; cdr3_nt: TGTGCCAGCAGTCTGACTAGCGGGGTGGGTGAGCAGTTCTTC; cdr3_aa: CASSLTSGVGEQFF
j_call: TRBJ2-3; clone_size: few; v_call: TRBV7-3; cdr3_length: 15; d_call: .; cdr3_nt: TGTGCCAGCAGCCGACAGGACTCAAGCACAGATACGCAGTATTTT; cdr3_aa: CASSRQDSSTDTQYF
j_call: TRBJ2-2; clone_size: .; v_call: TRBV7-9; cdr3_length: 14; d_call: TRBD1; cdr3_nt: TGTGCCAGCAGCCGTCAGGGGGAGACCGGGGAGCTGTTTTTT; cdr3_aa: CASSRQGETGELFF